Included here is one T cell receptor (beta chain) sequence, with context. This clone was observed at least ten times. This clone's antigen is unknown. The sample holds no much larger clone one base away, and base qualities are not on file. The data belong to a study of blood T cell repertoires in COVID-19 (dated by TCRdb to between 2020 and 2021). In the study overall: Samples from collaborators originated in the United States, Italy and Spain and spanned both the acute and convalescent phases of COVID-19. Samples came from the ongoing ImmuneRACE study (first 160 participants) plus 1,254 subjects from 6 global collaborators. Deeply sampled blood TCRbeta repertoires from subjects exposed to, actively infected with, or recovered from COVID-19 were included in the dataset. HLA class I and class II types, where available, came from metadata supplied by the sample provider rather than from assay-based typing. The repertoires were made available in a free public database intended to serve as a resource for research on the immune response to SARS-CoV-2. A de-identified subject ID, COVID-19 status, age in years and sex were almost always included in the sample metadata. The prospective study material was composed of cDNA or gDNA derived from T cells, B-cell-depleted T cells, or PBMCs.

Here is what the overall study found, with its caveats: The amount of clinical and demographic metadata varied by source and participant and was provided uncurated.

TCRbeta CDR3 regions were amplified from genomic DNA by means of the immunoSEQ Assay, a bias-controlled multiplex PCR. For the original study's pipeline: The number of nucleated cells in each sample was estimated by amplification of reference gene primers within the assay. To quantify the absolute abundance of each unique TCRbeta CDR3 rearrangement, sequence reads were collapsed and filtered. For each sample, productive Simpson clonality was calculated by taking the square root of Simpson's diversity index across productive rearrangements. Drawn from immuneACCESS, this table holds only the in-frame rearrangements with V and J called that TCRdb kept. Clones are partly lost; checked studies trace under half to an unresolved V gene and leave the rest unexplained. D and trimming come from the DNA, and the V and J calls and clone size come from that table. This sample is represented by about 160,000 clones; 81% of them were singletons. The ten largest make up about 5.7% of the sample.

Enrolling through a virtual design, the prospective study's participants ranged in age from roughly 18 to 89 years and lived across some 22 United States geographic areas. In the prospective study, cohorts were assigned on the basis of participant-reported clinical history obtained from a screening survey and a study questionnaire. Each participant in the prospective study had whole blood, serum and a nasopharyngeal or oropharyngeal swab collected by mobile phlebotomists. Prospective study participants could optionally give additional blood draws and questionnaires over an approximately two-month period. Before DNA extraction, blood samples from the prospective study were shipped at room temperature or frozen. V lost 8 bases and J lost 4 bases, and the count of bases not matched to a germline gene is 6. As encoded in the germline V gene (reference sequence), CDR1 is WNHNN while CDR2 is SYGVQD. The CDR3 spans 14 residues, from the cysteine through the phenylalanine. This entry keeps only the CDR3 DNA: 42 bases, framed from base 1.

The receptor chain draws on TRBV10-1 and TRBJ2-2; the junction holds 8 bases that match TRBD1. Sequenced input: PBMCs or T cells enriched from blood (not recorded which). The origin of this receptor is a woman between 35 and 50 years old with acute COVID-19. For the CDR3, the sequence is CASGEGQGTGELFF. In nucleotides, the sequence is TGCGCCAGCGGGGAAGGACAGGGCACCGGGGAGCTGTTTTTT.